This T cell receptor (beta chain) was identified during a study of T cells in women clearing cervical HPV infection. For the study at large: Case blood was drawn when the lesion was first found; control blood after infection became undetectable. Findings of the study overall: Controls had more TRBV6-7 (0.16%) than cases (around 0.11%).

CDR1 SQVTM and CDR2 ANQGSEA come from the germline V gene. Trimming shortened V by 6 bases and J by 0 bases, and 11 bases separated the two germline ends. The CDR3 is made up of 13 amino acids. On this clone: The target antigen is unknown. The read ends 3 residues before the CDR3 terminus; that terminus is restored from the germline J gene.

Each participant carried one incident cervical HPV16 infection only. Profiled with immunoSEQ multiplex PCR; TCRdb holds only in-frame clones, not every one. The sample data list approximately 35,000 clones. The chain combines TRBV29-1 with TRBJ1-2; tentatively, D is TRBD1 (6 bases). Sequencing input: blood buffy coat. The TCR was taken from a woman between 18 and 70 years old with a cervical HPV16 infection that either progressed to CIN3+ or cleared (not recorded which). The DNA read from the CDR3 is TGCAGCGTGCAACAGGGAACTAACTATGGC. It translates to CSVQQGTNYG. The full CDR3 sequence reads CSVQQGTNYGYTF.